Listed here are 32 T cell receptor beta chains from one sample, sequenced in a study of post-analysis software for immune sequencing data. Antigens of these TCRs are unknown. Incorporated into the TCR beta cDNA libraries were unique molecular identifiers, which served to reduce PCR and sequencing biases. From the PCR reads, TCRdb called clonotypes with MiXCR, one entry per CDR3 protein. In the table there are fewer than 900,000 distinct CDR3 sequences, about 43% of which are singletons. Regarding the study as a whole: A few TRBV segments occurring more often in patients than controls included TRBV5-6, TRBV5-1 and TRBV20-1.

Material: blood. All receptors derive from a girl aged 10-17 years with multiple sclerosis.

This clonotype was picked up a small number of times. The V and J genes are TRBV6-2 or TRBV6-3 and TRBJ1-5; maybe TRBD1 (6 bases). V lost 4 bases to trimming and J lost 3 bases, with 7 bases between them. CDR3 size: 13 residues. Germline V gene sequence: CDR1 MNHEY, CDR2 SVGEGT. CDR3 loop: CASSWTANQPQHF. CDR3 nucleotide sequence: TGTGCCAGCAGTTGGACAGCCAATCAGCCCCAGCATTTT.

This clonotype was observed a few times. The chain employs TRBV9 and TRBJ2-5; weak D call: TRBD2 (6 bases). Judging by the DNA end, TRBJ2-7 fits better; the J call may be wrong. CDR1 is SGDLS and CDR2 is YYNGEE in the germline V gene. The CDR3 is 14 amino acids. The CDR3 DNA reads TGTGCCAGCAGCGTAACCGGGAGCGAGGACGAGCAGTACTTC. This codes for CASSVTGSEDEQYF.

This chain links TRBV6-1 with TRBJ2-7; no definite D call. CDR3 length equals 11 residues. V lost 4 bases and J 3 bases, leaving 4 bases between the germline ends. Per the germline V gene, CDR1 is MNHNS and CDR2 is SASEGT. The CDR3 nucleotides are TGTGCCAGCAGTGGGTTCTACGAGCAGTACTTC. Amino acids: CASSGFYEQYF.

Only a few counts were recorded for this clonotype. The chain is built from TRBV7-8 and TRBJ1-2; 7 bases fit TRBD1. The length of the CDR3 is 14 residues. After removal of 1 base from V and 4 bases from J, the junction contained 3 bases not matched to a gene. Germline V lookup: CDR1 SGHVS, CDR2 FQNEAQ. Here the CDR3 reads CASSLGQGLYGYTF. CDR3 nucleotides: TGTGCCAGCAGCTTAGGACAGGGACTCTATGGCTACACCTTC.

The genes are TRBV11-2 and TRBJ2-5, with D unclear. The V and J ends lost 3 bases and 5 bases respectively, with 13 bases between them. Germline V gene data show CDR1 as SGHAT and CDR2 as FQNNGV. CDR3 length: 14 amino acids. In DNA, the CDR3 is TGTGCCAGCAGCTTTCATCACGGGTGGGAGACCCAGTACTTC. Its translation: CASSFHHGWETQYF. Drawing the rest from reference TRBV11-2 and TRBJ2-5, the complete variable domain is EAGVAQSPRYKIIEKRQSVAFWCNPISGHATLYWYQQILGQGPKLLIQFQNNGVVDDSQLPKDRFSAERLKGVDSTLKIQPAKLEDSAVYLCASSFHHGWETQYFGPGTRLLVL.

This chain joins TRBV29-1 and TRBJ2-7; 8 nucleotides line up with TRBD2. Germline V gene lookup returns CDR1 SQVTM and CDR2 ANQGSEA. V was pared by 1 base and J by 5 bases, with 4 bases of the junction left unmatched. CDR3 length equals 13 residues. The CDR3 here is CSVEVSGNDEQYF. The CDR3 coding sequence is TGCAGCGTTGAAGTTAGCGGGAACGACGAGCAGTACTTC.

This chain connects TRBV12-3 or TRBV12-4 to TRBJ2-7, with D tentatively TRBD1 or TRBD2 (6 bases each). The J call may not be correct, given that the DNA end is closer to TRBJ2-5. This CDR3 has 14 amino acids. CDR3 in DNA: TGTGCCAGCAGTTTATGGGGGGCGGAGGAGACCCAGTACTTC. Its protein is CASSLWGAEETQYF.

The chain combines TRBV27 with TRBJ2-7, with D unclear. The ends were cut back, 6 bases at V and 5 bases at J, with 14 bases in the middle. Germline V CDR1 and CDR2: MNHEY, SMNVEV (reference sequence). CDR3 length equals 13 residues. The CDR3 sequence is CASSWAGLNEQYF. CDR3 DNA sequence: TGTGCCAGCAGCTGGGCCGGGCTCAACGAGCAGTACTTC.

This clonotype has only a few counts. The CDR3 DNA sequence: TGCAGCGCACAATTTGGGGCGTTGGATGAGCAGTTCTTC. Its translation: CSAQFGALDEQFF. The rearrangement uses TRBV29-1 and TRBJ2-1; D might be TRBD1 (5 bases). The germline V and J ends were trimmed by 7 bases and 8 bases, with 18 bases remaining between them. The CDR3 totals 13 residues. Germline CDR1 reads SQVTM; CDR2 reads ANQGSEA.

This clonotype has only a few counts. V and J are TRBV11-1 and TRBJ2-1; 9 bases match TRBD2. V lost 7 bases to trimming and J lost 6 bases; unmatched junction nucleotides: 7. This CDR3 is 14 amino acids long. The germline V gene encodes CDR1 SGHAT and CDR2 FQDESV (reference sequence). The CDR3 loop is CASISGTSPNEQFF. CDR3 nucleotides: TGTGCCAGCATCTCGGGGACTAGCCCCAATGAGCAGTTCTTC.

The chain joins TRBV29-1 to TRBJ2-1, with 8 bases that match TRBD2. V lost 7 bases to trimming and J lost 7 bases; unmatched junction nucleotides: 12. This CDR3 has 14 residues. Germline assignment: CDR1 SQVTM and CDR2 ANQGSEA. CDR3: CSASGGGGRNEQFF. The CDR3 nucleotides read TGCAGCGCCTCCGGCGGGGGCGGGAGGAATGAGCAGTTCTTC.

The chain couples TRBV5-5 to TRBJ2-7, with 8 nucleotides matching TRBD2. Germline lookup yields CDR1 SGHKS and CDR2 YYEKEE (reference sequence). Germline trimming cut 5 bases from V and 7 bases from J; bases unmatched to any gene: 11. The CDR3 has 14 amino acids. The CDR3 DNA is TGTGCCAGCAGGGAACCCGGGAGGGAGTTGGAGCAGTACTTC. Residues: CASREPGRELEQYF.

V is TRBV5-5 and J is TRBJ2-1; 10 positions match TRBD2. The CDR3 has 15 residues. Germline assignment: CDR1 SGHKS and CDR2 YYEKEE (reference sequence). With V trimmed by 4 bases and J by 6 bases, 7 bases remained unmatched. The CDR3 reads CASSHGLAATNEQFF. CDR3 nucleotide sequence: TGTGCCAGCAGCCATGGACTAGCGGCAACCAATGAGCAGTTCTTC.

This chain connects TRBV12-5 to TRBJ2-3, with unresolved D. In germline, CDR1 is LGHNT, CDR2 FRNRAP. The CDR3 length is 14 residues. The V and J ends lost 7 bases and 1 base respectively, with 12 bases between them. The CDR3 loop reads CASACEPGTDTQYF. The CDR3 nucleotides read TGTGCTAGTGCCTGCGAGCCCGGCACAGATACGCAGTATTTT.

The chain is built from TRBV29-1 and TRBJ1-1; 8 positions match TRBD1. This CDR3 is built from 13 residues. The germline CDR1 and CDR2 sequences are SQVTM and ANQGSEA. J was trimmed by 4 bases and V by 7 bases; bases with no gene match: 8. The CDR3 nucleotides are TGCAGCGGGACAACAGGGGGAGGCACTGAAGCTTTCTTT. It specifies CSGTTGGGTEAFF.

The V and J genes are TRBV7-2 and TRBJ1-3; D uncertain. Germline loops: CDR1 SGHTA, CDR2 FQGNSA. V was trimmed by 5 bases and J by 6 bases, leaving 23 bases between them. The CDR3 is made up of 17 amino acids. CDR3 in amino acids: CASSIINARRTSNTIYF. CDR3 DNA: TGTGCCAGCAGCATAATTAATGCCCGGCGGACCTCAAACACCATATATTTT.

The V call is TRBV29-1, the J call TRBJ1-1; D ambiguous. V lost 4 bases to trimming and J lost 3 bases, with 15 bases between them. Germline values: CDR1 SQVTM, CDR2 ANQGSEA. The CDR3 consists of 14 residues. DNA of the CDR3: TGCAGCGTTGCCCCCGAAGACCATTACACTGAAGCTTTCTTT. Encoded protein: CSVAPEDHYTEAFF.

V and J are TRBV5-1 and TRBJ1-2; D uncertain. Trimming took off 3 bases at V and 6 bases at J, with 9 bases between the two ends. The CDR3 runs 12 residues. CDR1 and CDR2 from the germline V gene are SGHRS and YFSETQ. The CDR3 region has the DNA TGCGCCAGCAGCTCTTTTAGGGATGGCTACACCTTC. It yields the protein CASSSFRDGYTF.

This chain links TRBV28 with TRBJ2-1, with a weak D call TRBD1 (6 bases). The CDR3 is 15 residues long. CDR1 is MDHEN and CDR2 is SYDVKM in the germline V gene. V lost 0 bases and J lost 2, with 8 bases in between. The CDR3 here is CASSLWGATYNEQFF. CDR3 nucleotide sequence: TGTGCCAGCAGTTTATGGGGGGCCACCTACAATGAGCAGTTCTTC.

The rearrangement joins TRBV6-5 to TRBJ2-7; possibly TRBD2 for D (5 bases). The CDR3 has 15 residues. Trimming took 3 bases from V and 3 from J, leaving 15 bases between them. CDR1 MNHEY and CDR2 SVGAGI come from the germline V gene. The CDR3 reads CASSYSTGIRYEQYF. The CDR3, as DNA: TGTGCCAGCAGTTATTCTACCGGGATCCGCTACGAGCAGTACTTC.

This clonotype was seen more than once but under ten times. The rearrangement links TRBV27 to TRBJ2-2; D is uncertain. This CDR3 has 13 residues. V dropped 5 bases and J dropped 5 bases, with 9 bases sitting between them. Germline lookup yields CDR1 MNHEY and CDR2 SMNVEV (reference sequence). For the CDR3, the DNA is TGTGCCAGCAGTGCTACCGGGACCGGGGAGCTGTTTTTT. This gives the protein CASSATGTGELFF.

This chain joins TRBV9 and TRBJ2-7; 8 nucleotides align to TRBD2. Germline V CDR1 and CDR2: SGDLS, YYNGEE. J was trimmed by 7 bases and V by 4 bases; bases with no gene match: 16. The length of the CDR3 is 16 residues. The CDR3 is CASSPSGGGSYNEQYF. In DNA form, the CDR3 reads TGTGCCAGCAGCCCCAGCGGGGGTGGGTCCTACAATGAGCAGTACTTC.

The chain links TRBV7-9 to TRBJ1-3; D is unresolved. This CDR3 is 17 amino acids long. V lost 7 bases, J lost 0 bases, and 19 bases lay in between. Per the germline V gene, CDR1 is SEHNR and CDR2 is FQNEAQ (reference sequence). CDR3 in DNA: TGTGCCAGCACTAACGGCCTGGACTGGAGCTCTGGAAACACCATATATTTT. It codes for CASTNGLDWSSGNTIYF.

The rearrangement joins TRBV4-2 to TRBJ2-7, with D possibly matching TRBD2 (6 bases). The CDR3 extends over 14 amino acids. Germline loops: CDR1 LGHNA, CDR2 YNFKEQ. Trimming pared 1 base from V and 4 bases from J, leaving 11 bases between. The CDR3 loop is CASSQAPSVYEQYF. CDR3 coding DNA: TGTGCCAGCAGCCAAGCCCCTAGCGTTTACGAGCAGTACTTC.

The chain recombines TRBV6-2 or TRBV6-3 with TRBJ1-1; D unclear. The CDR3 covers 13 residues. Germline CDR1 reads MNHEY; CDR2 reads SVGEGT. Between the trimmed V and J ends, which lost 2 bases and 4 bases, there was a span of 8 bases. In DNA, the CDR3 is TGTGCCAGCAGTTACGGCGCGGGCACTGAAGCTTTCTTT. This gives the protein CASSYGAGTEAFF.

This clonotype was detected only a few times. The chain has TRBV7-3 and TRBJ2-5; D may be TRBD2 (6 bases). There are 13 residues in the CDR3. Germline values: CDR1 SGHTA, CDR2 FQGTGA. V shed 4 bases and J shed 5 bases, with 11 bases lying between them. The CDR3 loop is CASSSTRSETQYF. The CDR3 nucleotides are TGTGCCAGCAGCTCGACTAGGTCGGAGACCCAGTACTTC.

J is TRBJ2-1 and V is TRBV4-3; 10 bases line up with TRBD2. The CDR3 length is 17 residues. The junction had 9 bases not matched to a gene; V was cut back by 0 bases and J by 7 bases. Germline V gives CDR1 LGHNA, CDR2 YSLEER. CDR3 loop: CASSQDRRASGSNEQFF. As DNA, the CDR3 is TGCGCCAGCAGCCAAGATCGCAGGGCTAGCGGGAGTAATGAGCAGTTCTTC.

The chain recombines TRBV28 with TRBJ2-7; a weak D match, TRBD2 (6 bases). Germline V gene data show CDR1 as MDHEN and CDR2 as SYDVKM. Trimming removed 2 bases from V and 6 bases from J, with 11 bases in between. This CDR3 is built from 13 residues. CDR3 nucleotide sequence: TGTGCCAGCAGTTTAACTAGCCCGAGCGAGCAGTACTTC. This translates into CASSLTSPSEQYF.

This clonotype came up a few times. The chain uses TRBV7-2 and TRBJ2-1; 12 bases are shared with TRBD2. Germline CDR1 is SGHTA and CDR2 is FQGNSA. V was pared by 5 bases and J by 0 bases, with 2 bases of the junction left unmatched. The CDR3 loop spans 16 amino acids. The CDR3 is CASSEGLAGSYNEQFF. DNA of the CDR3: TGTGCCAGCAGCGAGGGACTAGCGGGCTCCTACAATGAGCAGTTCTTC. Supplemented by reference TRBV7-2 and TRBJ2-1, the full variable domain reads GAGVSQSPSNKVTEKGKDVELRCDPISGHTALYWYRQSLGQGLEFLIYFQGNSAPDKSGLPSDRFSAERTGGSVSTLTIQRTQQEDSAVYLCASSEGLAGSYNEQFFGPGTRLTVL.

This clonotype was found a few times. V gene TRBV4-2 combines with J gene TRBJ2-3; 8 bases line up with TRBD2. The CDR3 consists of 17 residues. Germline lookup yields CDR1 LGHNA and CDR2 YNFKEQ. Trimming cost V 0 bases and J 5 bases; bases outside gene matches: 10. The CDR3 bases are TGTGCCAGCAGCCAAGACTGGAACGGGAGGGCCGGAGATACGCAGTATTTT. Protein sequence: CASSQDWNGRAGDTQYF.

This clonotype was recorded a few times. The chain couples TRBV11-2 to TRBJ2-4; D call uncertain. V dropped 0 bases and J dropped 7 bases, with 4 bases sitting between them. From germline, CDR1 is SGHAT and CDR2 FQNNGV. CDR3 length: 12 amino acids. This CDR3 reads CASSLDWNIQYF. In DNA, the CDR3 is TGTGCCAGCAGCTTAGATTGGAACATTCAGTACTTC.

The rearrangement joins TRBV20-1 to TRBJ2-3; TRBD2 agrees at 13 bases. The J segment lost 5 bases and the V segment lost 3 bases, leaving 11 bases of the junction unmatched. This CDR3 spans 17 amino acids. Germline-derived CDR1 and CDR2 are DFQATT and SNEGSKA (reference sequence). The CDR3 DNA reads TGCAGTGCTAGTTCCGGGACTAGCGGGAACTCAGGAGATACGCAGTATTTT. Translated, it gives CSASSGTSGNSGDTQYF.